This is a list of T cell receptor beta chains from one sample in a study of blood T cell repertoires in COVID-19. Profiled with immunoSEQ multiplex PCR; TCRdb holds only in-frame clones, not every one. The sample consists of 200,000 to 250,000 clones, about 80% of them appearing once. The sequenced sample consisted of peripheral blood. These receptors were taken from a woman of 80 years or more with COVID-19, enrolled during active disease. Each CDR3 is given with its conserved first and last residue. The order of the fields is clone size, D gene, J gene, V gene, CDR3 protein, CDR3 DNA. The D gene is left open where the match is weak. Clone sizes are given selectively: once, few, many, or a class where the clone is expanded.

>NA|NA|TRBJ2-7|TRBV19
CASSQTPTGVHEQYF
TGTGCCAGTAGCCAGACCCCGACAGGAGTCCACGAGCAGTACTTC
>NA|NA|TRBJ2-7|TRBV10-3
CAISVEGDYEQYF
TGTGCCATCAGTGTAGAAGGGGACTACGAGCAGTACTTC
>NA|NA|TRBJ2-5|TRBV6-2/TRBV6-3
CASSSQETQYF
TGTGCCAGCAGTTCTCAAGAGACCCAGTACTTC
>once|TRBD2|TRBJ2-3|TRBV4-1
CASSQDYGSGASSTDTQYF
TGCGCCAGCAGCCAAGATTATGGTAGCGGGGCGTCTAGCACAGATACGCAGTATTTT
>NA|NA|TRBJ1-2|TRBV6-5
CASIGFGRAPYGYTF
TGTGCCAGCATTGGGTTTGGCAGGGCCCCCTATGGCTACACCTTC
>NA|NA|TRBJ2-1|TRBV11-2
CASSLGAGDEQFF
TGTGCCAGCAGCTTAGGTGCCGGGGATGAGCAGTTCTTC
>NA|TRBD2|TRBJ2-5|TRBV5-4
CASSLGLAGQETQYF
TGTGCCAGCAGCTTGGGACTAGCGGGGCAAGAGACCCAGTACTTC
>NA|TRBD2|TRBJ2-2|TRBV24-1
CATSDASGRGAGELFF
TGTGCCACCAGTGATGCGAGCGGGAGGGGGGCCGGGGAGCTGTTTTTT
>NA|TRBD1|TRBJ2-3|TRBV5-1
CASSLGQGPDTQYF
TGCGCCAGCAGCTTGGGACAGGGCCCAGATACGCAGTATTTT
>NA|TRBD1|TRBJ1-2|TRBV5-1
CASSLGYPQGKSNYGYTF
TGCGCCAGCAGCTTGGGGTATCCACAGGGGAAGAGTAACTATGGCTACACCTTC
>NA|TRBD1|TRBJ1-1|TRBV28
CASSLPGTGGAKTEAFF
TGTGCCAGCAGTTTACCAGGGACAGGGGGCGCGAAAACTGAAGCTTTCTTT
>NA|NA|TRBJ1-1|TRBV27
CASSPISGAGTDAFF
TGTGCCAGCAGTCCCATTTCTGGGGCCGGGACTGACGCTTTCTTT
>NA|NA|TRBJ2-7|TRBV6-5
CASSDQQTSYEQYF
TGTGCCAGCAGCGACCAACAGACGTCCTACGAGCAGTACTTC
>NA|NA|TRBJ1-5|TRBV5-1
CASSLGQVPGQPQHF
TGCGCCAGCAGCTTGGGGCAGGTACCTGGTCAGCCCCAGCATTTT
>NA|TRBD1|TRBJ2-3|TRBV6-1
CASSVFGQVYTDTQYF
TGTGCCAGCAGTGTTTTTGGACAGGTTTACACAGATACGCAGTATTTT
>NA|NA|TRBJ1-2|TRBV28
CASRAQGLPNYGYTF
TGTGCCAGCAGGGCCCAGGGACTCCCTAACTATGGCTACACCTTC
>NA|TRBD1|TRBJ2-2|TRBV10-3
CAISWTGSTGELFF
TGTGCCATATCATGGACAGGGTCCACCGGGGAGCTGTTTTTT
>NA|TRBD1|TRBJ1-3|TRBV20-1
CGTGSGNTIYF
TGCGGGACAGGTTCTGGAAACACCATATATTTT
>once|TRBD2|TRBJ2-1|TRBV14
CASSRLLASPNEQFF
TGTGCCAGCAGCCGCCTACTAGCGAGTCCAAATGAGCAGTTCTTC
>large|NA|TRBJ2-3|TRBV28
CASSFRSLVTDTQYF
TGTGCCAGCAGTTTTCGGTCCCTGGTCACAGATACGCAGTATTTT
>NA|NA|TRBJ1-1|TRBV6-1
CASSEAGALEAFF
TGTGCCAGCAGTGAAGCAGGAGCGCTTGAAGCTTTCTTT
>once|NA|TRBJ1-2|TRBV19
CASSIDPTAYGYTF
TGTGCCAGTAGTATAGATCCTACAGCTTATGGCTACACCTTC
>NA|TRBD1|TRBJ2-1|TRBV7-3
CASSFGQGVNGQFF
TGTGCCAGCAGCTTTGGGCAGGGGGTGAATGGGCAGTTCTTC
>NA|NA|TRBJ1-2|TRBV24-1
CATSDPNPGGDGYTF
TGTGCCACCAGTGACCCAAACCCCGGGGGGGACGGCTACACCTTC
>NA|NA|TRBJ1-1|TRBV6-1
CASSELHRESEAFF
TGTGCCAGCAGTGAACTCCACAGGGAAAGTGAAGCTTTCTTT
>NA|TRBD1|TRBJ1-1|TRBV7-6
CASSLGTGTAMNTEAFF
TGTGCCAGCAGCTTAGGAACCGGGACAGCTATGAACACTGAAGCTTTCTTT
>NA|NA|TRBJ1-1|TRBV7-2
CASSMTAAEAFF
TGTGCCAGCAGCATGACAGCAGCTGAAGCTTTCTTT
>NA|NA|TRBJ1-5|TRBV2
CASRGQSGGAQHF
TGTGCCAGCAGAGGACAGTCCGGGGGGGCCCAGCATTTT
>NA|TRBD1|TRBJ1-5|TRBV18
CASSRTTGVGNQPQHF
TGTGCCAGCTCCCGAACGACAGGGGTTGGTAATCAGCCCCAGCATTTT
>NA|TRBD1|TRBJ2-3|TRBV7-6
CASSLAGGSTDTQYF
TGTGCCAGCAGCCTCGCAGGGGGTAGCACAGATACGCAGTATTTT
>NA|TRBD1|TRBJ2-3|TRBV7-3
CASSGGQGRGNTQYF
TGTGCCAGCAGCGGAGGACAGGGACGGGGTAATACGCAGTATTTT
>few|NA|TRBJ1-1|TRBV7-3
CASSSYKNTEAFF
TGTGCCAGCAGCTCTTACAAGAACACTGAAGCTTTCTTT
>NA|TRBD1|TRBJ2-7|TRBV5-1
CASSSGTGGSFYEQYF
TGCGCCAGCAGCTCCGGAACAGGGGGCTCTTTCTACGAGCAGTACTTC
>NA|NA|TRBJ1-2|TRBV27
CASSPPGTPVYGYTF
TGTGCCAGCAGTCCCCCCGGGACTCCAGTCTATGGCTACACCTTC
>NA|NA|TRBJ1-6|TRBV6-4
CASSEQGQGGNSPLHF
TGTGCCAGCAGTGAACAGGGTCAAGGGGGTAATTCACCCCTCCACTTT
>NA|TRBD2|TRBJ2-3|TRBV7-9
CASSYASGGGDTQYF
TGTGCCAGCAGTTATGCTAGCGGGGGGGGAGATACGCAGTATTTT
>NA|NA|TRBJ2-1|TRBV5-1
CASSLGQVSYNEQFF
TGCGCCAGCAGCTTGGGTCAGGTGTCCTACAATGAGCAGTTCTTC
>NA|NA|TRBJ2-5|TRBV6-6
CASRGAGESKTQYF
TGTGCCAGCAGGGGGGCGGGAGAGTCCAAGACCCAGTACTTC
>once|NA|TRBJ2-7|TRBV6-5
CASRTVSYEQYF
TGTGCCAGCCGGACAGTCTCCTACGAGCAGTACTTC
>NA|NA|TRBJ1-6|TRBV6-6
CASSYSSGSNSPLHF
TGTGCCAGCAGTTACTCGTCAGGTTCGAATTCACCCCTCCACTTT
>NA|NA|TRBJ1-2|TRBV11-2
CASSLDQRGPPLTHGYTF
TGTGCCAGCAGCTTAGATCAACGGGGTCCACCTTTGACCCATGGCTACACCTTC
>NA|NA|TRBJ1-2|TRBV12-3/TRBV12-4
CASSSNSYGYTF
TGTGCCAGCAGTTCAAACTCGTATGGCTACACCTTC
>NA|NA|TRBJ1-5|TRBV5-1
CASSRAANQPQHF
TGCGCCAGCAGCCGTGCAGCGAATCAGCCCCAGCATTTT
>NA|TRBD2|TRBJ2-3|TRBV2
CGSGGAGGTDTQYF
TGTGGTAGCGGGGGGGCCGGGGGCACAGATACGCAGTATTTT
>NA|TRBD1|TRBJ1-1|TRBV7-9
CASSLGTGTGNTEAFF
TGTGCCAGCAGCTTAGGAACTGGGACAGGGAATACTGAAGCTTTCTTT
>NA|NA|TRBJ2-7|TRBV4-2
CASSQAPGLGYEQYF
TGTGCCAGCAGCCAGGCCCCAGGGTTAGGGTACGAGCAGTACTTC
>NA|NA|TRBJ1-2|TRBV6-2/TRBV6-3
CASTPFQGGYGYTF
TGTGCCAGCACCCCGTTCCAGGGCGGCTATGGCTACACCTTC
>NA|NA|TRBJ1-2|TRBV7-3
CASSSTTGIYGYTF
TGTGCCAGCAGCAGCACGACTGGTATTTATGGCTACACCTTC